The rows below give T cell receptor beta chains drawn from one sample of a study of CD8+ T cells in alopecia areata. The protocol was immunoSEQ multiplex PCR, while the TCRdb copy is restricted to in-frame clones and leaves out a portion. The sample lists about 200,000 clones, more than 45% occurring once. Material: CD4+ T cells sorted from blood, obtained at week 0. The source of these receptors is a human donor with alopecia areata. The conserved cysteine and the conserved F or W are not part of the CDR3 here.

ASSDQGLNQPQH,TRBV2,TRBJ1-5
ASSKGDRVLGYT,TRBV21-1,TRBJ1-2
ASRGRVAKNIQY,TRBV6-1,TRBJ2-4
ASSPINEGDYEQY,TRBV5-6,TRBJ2-7
ASRGFKGQGSPLH,TRBV6-1,TRBJ1-6
ASSSSGRFGEQF,TRBV6-5,TRBJ2-1
ASSLVASGGNEQF,TRBV5-1,TRBJ2-1
ASKPPNYGYT,TRBV6-5,TRBJ1-2
ASSGDPPGELF,TRBV5-4,TRBJ2-2
ASSLHEAVSYEQY,TRBV7-2,TRBJ2-7
ASSRRTGVIQPQH,TRBV6-1,TRBJ1-5
SGGTGEGYT,TRBV29-1,TRBJ1-2
ASSPLVGGNTGELF,TRBV11-1,TRBJ2-2
ASTPGDSTDTQY,TRBV7-3,TRBJ2-3
AWSLTPAIYGYT,TRBV30,TRBJ1-2
AWSVKEAGGEEQF,TRBV30,TRBJ2-1
ASSLTGQGKENGYT,TRBV7-3,TRBJ1-2
ASSPKSGAANEKLF,TRBV4-1,TRBJ1-4
ASSSGLRGETQY,TRBV5-1,TRBJ2-5
ASSGLKGARGYGYT,TRBV9,TRBJ1-2
ASSPQAGEKLF,TRBV7-9,TRBJ1-4
ASSQSTGDYGYT,TRBV5-1,TRBJ1-2
ASSLAGGVSYNEQF,TRBV7-2,TRBJ2-1
ASSLTTGVGNGYT,TRBV7-9,TRBJ1-2
SVASGRSDTQY,TRBV29-1,TRBJ2-3
ASSPRFGTERPGELF,TRBV18,TRBJ2-2
ASSLGPYNEQF,TRBV18,TRBJ2-1
ASSVEGTHSTDTQY,TRBV9,TRBJ2-3
SVEEKGYSYEQY,TRBV29-1,TRBJ2-7
ASSPTNVPQETQY,TRBV4-2,TRBJ2-5
ASRADFTHEQY,TRBV7-6,TRBJ2-7
SVNVNTEAF,TRBV29-1,TRBJ1-1
GGGEGRNEKLF,TRBV30,TRBJ1-4